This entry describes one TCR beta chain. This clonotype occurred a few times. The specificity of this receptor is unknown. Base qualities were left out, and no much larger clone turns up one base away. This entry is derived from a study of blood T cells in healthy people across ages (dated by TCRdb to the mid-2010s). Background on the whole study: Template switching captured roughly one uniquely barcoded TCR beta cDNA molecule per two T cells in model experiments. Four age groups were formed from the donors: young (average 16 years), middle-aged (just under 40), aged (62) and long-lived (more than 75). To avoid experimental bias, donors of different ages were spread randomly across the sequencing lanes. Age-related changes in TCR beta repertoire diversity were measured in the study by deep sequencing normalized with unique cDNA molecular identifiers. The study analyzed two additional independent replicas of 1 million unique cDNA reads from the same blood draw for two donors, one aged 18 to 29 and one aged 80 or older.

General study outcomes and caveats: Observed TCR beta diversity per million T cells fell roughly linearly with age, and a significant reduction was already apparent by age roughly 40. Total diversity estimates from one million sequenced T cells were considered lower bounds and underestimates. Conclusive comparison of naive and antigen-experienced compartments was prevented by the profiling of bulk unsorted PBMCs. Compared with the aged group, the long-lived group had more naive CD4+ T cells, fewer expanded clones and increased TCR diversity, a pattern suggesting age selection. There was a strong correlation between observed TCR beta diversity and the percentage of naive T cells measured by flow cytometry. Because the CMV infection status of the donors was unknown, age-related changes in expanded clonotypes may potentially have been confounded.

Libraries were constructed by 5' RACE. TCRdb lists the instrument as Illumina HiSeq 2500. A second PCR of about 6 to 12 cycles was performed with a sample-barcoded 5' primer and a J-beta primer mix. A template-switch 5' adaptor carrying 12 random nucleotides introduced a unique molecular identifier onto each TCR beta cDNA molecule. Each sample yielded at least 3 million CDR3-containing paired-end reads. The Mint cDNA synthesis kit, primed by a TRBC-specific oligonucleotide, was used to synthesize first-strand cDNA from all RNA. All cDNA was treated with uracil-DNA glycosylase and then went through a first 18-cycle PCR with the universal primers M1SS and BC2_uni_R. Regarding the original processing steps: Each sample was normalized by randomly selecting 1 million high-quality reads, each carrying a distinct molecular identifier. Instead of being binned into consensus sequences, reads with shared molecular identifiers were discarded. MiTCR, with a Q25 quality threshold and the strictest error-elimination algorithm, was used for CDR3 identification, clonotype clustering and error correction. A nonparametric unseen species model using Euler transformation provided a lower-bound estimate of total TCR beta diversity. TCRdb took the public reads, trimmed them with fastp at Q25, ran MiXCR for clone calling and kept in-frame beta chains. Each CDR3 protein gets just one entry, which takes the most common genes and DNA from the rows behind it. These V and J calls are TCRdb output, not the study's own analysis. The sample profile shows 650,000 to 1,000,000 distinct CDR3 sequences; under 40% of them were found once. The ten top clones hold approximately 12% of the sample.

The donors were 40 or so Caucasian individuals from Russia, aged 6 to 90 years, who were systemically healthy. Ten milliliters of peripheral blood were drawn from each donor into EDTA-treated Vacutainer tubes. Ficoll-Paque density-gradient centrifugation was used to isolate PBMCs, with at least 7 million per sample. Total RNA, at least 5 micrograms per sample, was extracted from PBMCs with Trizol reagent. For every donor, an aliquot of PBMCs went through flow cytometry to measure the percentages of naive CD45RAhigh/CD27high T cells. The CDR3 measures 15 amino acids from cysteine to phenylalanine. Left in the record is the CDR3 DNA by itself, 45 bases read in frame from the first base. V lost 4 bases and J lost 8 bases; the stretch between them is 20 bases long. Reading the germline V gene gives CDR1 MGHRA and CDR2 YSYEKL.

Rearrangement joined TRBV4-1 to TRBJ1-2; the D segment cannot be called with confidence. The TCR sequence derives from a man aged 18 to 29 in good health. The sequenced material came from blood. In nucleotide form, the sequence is TGCGCCAGCAGCCTTAGCCTCAGCTTCGAATTCGGCTACACCTTC. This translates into CASSLSLSFEFGYTF.